This entry lists 7 T cell receptor beta chains sequenced from one sample in a study of tumor and adjacent non-tumor tissue in lung cancer. RNA was extracted from bulk tissue without any cell sorting. Three rounds of nested PCR, following a modified ARM-PCR protocol, produced the TCRbeta library. One entry per CDR3 protein results from TCRdb running MiXCR on the multiplex PCR reads. The repertoire has some 200,000 distinct CDR3 sequences, over 55% of them found once; the top ten carry roughly a quarter. The sequenced material came from lung tumor tissue. The source is a man between 60 and 70 years old with non-small cell lung cancer.

This clonotype was counted many times. CDR3 DNA sequence: TGTGCCAGCAGCTTAGGCCTGGGTGGATACAATGAGCAGTTCTTC. Translation gives CASSLGLGGYNEQFF. The rearrangement uses TRBV11-1 and TRBJ2-1, with no clear D. The CDR3 is 15 residues long. CDR1 SGHAT and CDR2 FQDESV come from the germline V gene (reference sequence). Trimming cost V 1 base and J 4 bases, with 11 bases left between them.

This chain connects TRBV28 to TRBJ1-2; D gene ambiguous. This CDR3 spans 12 amino acids. Trimming took off 7 bases at V and 3 bases at J, with 9 bases between the two ends. Germline V CDR1 and CDR2: MDHEN, SYDVKM. The CDR3 DNA is TGTGCCAGCATGCAGGAGTACTATGGCTACACCTTC. Encoded protein: CASMQEYYGYTF.

Notes on this clonotype: The junction departs from the called germline gene at one end, perhaps through a read error. The V and J genes are TRBV11-1 and TRBJ2-1; 11 positions match TRBD2. Germline V gene lookup returns CDR1 SGHAT and CDR2 FQDESV (reference sequence). The CDR3 length is 18 residues. This CDR3 reads CVSSPELAGGSSYNEQFF. In DNA form, the CDR3 reads TGTGTCAGCAGCCCCGAGCTAGCGGGGGGCAGCTCCTACAATGAGCAGTTCTTC.

As for this clonotype: The junction shows a germline mismatch at one end, possibly a read error. The gene calls are TRBV10-1 and TRBJ2-7, with 7 bases aligning to TRBD1. The CDR3 contains 14 residues. CDR1 and CDR2 (germline): WNHNN, SYGVQD (reference sequence). CDR3 amino acids: CGSSVMRQGSEQYF. The CDR3 coding sequence is TGCGGCAGCAGTGTGATGCGACAGGGCAGCGAGCAGTACTTC.

This clonotype is a singleton in its sample. A much larger clone differs by one base, so this may be a read error. The chain has TRBV6-1 and TRBJ2-7; D may be TRBD1 (6 bases). Germline assignment: CDR1 MNHNS and CDR2 SASEGT. V was pared by 9 bases and J by 2 bases, with 14 bases between. This CDR3 comprises 13 residues. CDR3 protein: CARIRGQTYEQYF. The CDR3 nucleotides read TGTGCCAGGATCAGAGGACAGACCTACGAGCAGTACTTC.

To note about this clonotype: At one boundary the junction diverges from the germline segment, which might be a read error. The chain has TRBV4-1 and TRBJ1-1, with D unresolved. The CDR3 loop spans 15 amino acids. CDR1 and CDR2 (germline): MGHRA, YSYEKL. The CDR3, as DNA: TGCTCCAGTAGCCAAGAATGGGATTCGCTTAAAGAAGCTTTCTTT. Amino acids: CSSSQEWDSLKEAFF.

The rearrangement links TRBV5-1 to TRBJ1-3; the match to TRBD1 covers 9 bases. The J segment lost 0 bases and the V segment lost 4 bases, leaving 5 bases of the junction unmatched. Per the germline V gene, CDR1 is SGHRS and CDR2 is YFSETQ. This CDR3 has 16 amino acids. CDR3 residues: CASSRDRVNSGNTIYF. The DNA of the CDR3 is TGCGCCAGCAGCCGGGACAGGGTCAACTCTGGAAACACCATATATTTT.